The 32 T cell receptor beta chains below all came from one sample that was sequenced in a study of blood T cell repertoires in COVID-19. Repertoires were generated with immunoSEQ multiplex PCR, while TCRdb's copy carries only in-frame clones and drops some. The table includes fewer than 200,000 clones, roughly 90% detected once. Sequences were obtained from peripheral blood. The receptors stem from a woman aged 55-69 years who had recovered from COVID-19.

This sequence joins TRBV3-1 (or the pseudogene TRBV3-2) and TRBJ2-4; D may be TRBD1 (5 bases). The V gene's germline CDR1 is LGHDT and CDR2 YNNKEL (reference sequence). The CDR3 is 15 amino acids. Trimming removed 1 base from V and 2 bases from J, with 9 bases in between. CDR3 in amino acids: CASSQVGVTKNIQYF. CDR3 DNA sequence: TGTGCCAGCAGCCAAGTAGGGGTCACCAAAAACATTCAGTACTTC.

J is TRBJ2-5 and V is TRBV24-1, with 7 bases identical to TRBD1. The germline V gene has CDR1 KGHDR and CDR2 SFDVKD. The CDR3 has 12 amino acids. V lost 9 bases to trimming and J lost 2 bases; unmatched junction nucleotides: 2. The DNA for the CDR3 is TGTGCCACCGGGGGACAGCAAGAGACCCAGTACTTC. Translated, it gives CATGGQQETQYF.

CDR3 DNA sequence: TGTGCCAGCAGTTTCAACGGGGAGACCCAGTACTTC. Translated: CASSFNGETQYF. The gene calls are TRBV27 and TRBJ2-5, with D uncertain. This CDR3 is 12 amino acids long. Trimming removed 3 bases from V and 5 bases from J, with 7 bases in between. CDR1 is MNHEY and CDR2 is SMNVEV in the germline V gene (reference sequence).

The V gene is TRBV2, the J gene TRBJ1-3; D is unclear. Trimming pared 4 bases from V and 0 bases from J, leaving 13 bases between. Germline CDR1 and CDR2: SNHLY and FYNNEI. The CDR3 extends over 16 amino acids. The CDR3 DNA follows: TGTGCCAGCAGTGCCCCTATAGAGGGCTCTGGAAACACCATATATTTT. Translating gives CASSAPIEGSGNTIYF.

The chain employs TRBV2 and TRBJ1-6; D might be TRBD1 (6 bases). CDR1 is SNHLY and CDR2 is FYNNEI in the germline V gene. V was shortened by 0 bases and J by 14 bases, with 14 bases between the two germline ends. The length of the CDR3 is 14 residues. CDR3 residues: CASSEAGLGATLHF. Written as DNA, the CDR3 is TGTGCCAGCAGTGAAGCGGGATTGGGGGCGACCCTCCACTTT. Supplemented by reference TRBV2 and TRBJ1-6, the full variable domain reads EPEVTQTPSHQVTQMGQEVILRCVPISNHLYFYWYRQILGQKVEFLVSFYNNEISEKSEIFDDQFSVERPDGSNFTLKIRSTKLEDSAMYFCASSEAGLGATLHFGNGTRLTVT.

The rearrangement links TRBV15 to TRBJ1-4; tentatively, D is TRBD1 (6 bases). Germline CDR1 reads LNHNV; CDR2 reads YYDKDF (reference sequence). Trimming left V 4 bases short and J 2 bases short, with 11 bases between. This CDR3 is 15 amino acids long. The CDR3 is CATSMRGRTNEKLFF. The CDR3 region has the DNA TGTGCCACCAGCATGCGGGGGCGCACTAATGAAAAACTGTTTTTT.

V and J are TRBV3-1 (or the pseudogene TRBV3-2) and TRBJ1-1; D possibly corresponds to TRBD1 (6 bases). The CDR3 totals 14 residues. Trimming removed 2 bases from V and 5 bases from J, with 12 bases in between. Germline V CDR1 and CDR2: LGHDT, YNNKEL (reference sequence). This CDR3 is CASSQLRGETEAFF. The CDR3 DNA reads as TGTGCCAGCAGCCAACTCAGGGGAGAAACTGAAGCTTTCTTT.

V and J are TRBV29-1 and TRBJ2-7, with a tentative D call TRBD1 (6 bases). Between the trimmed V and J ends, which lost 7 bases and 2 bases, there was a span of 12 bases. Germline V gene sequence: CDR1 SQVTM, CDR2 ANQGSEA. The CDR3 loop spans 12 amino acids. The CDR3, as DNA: TGCAGCGCGTGGGACAATACCTACGAGCAGTACTTC. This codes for CSAWDNTYEQYF.

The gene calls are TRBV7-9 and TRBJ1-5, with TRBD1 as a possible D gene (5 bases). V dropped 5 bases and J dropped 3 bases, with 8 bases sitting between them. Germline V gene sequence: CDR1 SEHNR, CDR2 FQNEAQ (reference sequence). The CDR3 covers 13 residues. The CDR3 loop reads CASSLTDNQPQHF. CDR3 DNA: TGTGCCAGCAGCCTGACAGACAATCAGCCCCAGCATTTT.

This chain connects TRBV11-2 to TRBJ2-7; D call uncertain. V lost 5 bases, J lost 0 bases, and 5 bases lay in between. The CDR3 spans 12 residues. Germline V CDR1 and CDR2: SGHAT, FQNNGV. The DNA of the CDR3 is TGTGCCAGCAGCACGAGCTCCTACGAGCAGTACTTC. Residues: CASSTSSYEQYF.

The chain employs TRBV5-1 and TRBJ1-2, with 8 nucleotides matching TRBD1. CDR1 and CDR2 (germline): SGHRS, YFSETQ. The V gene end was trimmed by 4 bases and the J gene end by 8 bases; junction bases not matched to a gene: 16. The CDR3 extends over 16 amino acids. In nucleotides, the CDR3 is TGCGCCAGCAGCGGAGGACAGGGCGGGAACGTAGGAGGCTACACCTTC. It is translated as CASSGGQGGNVGGYTF.

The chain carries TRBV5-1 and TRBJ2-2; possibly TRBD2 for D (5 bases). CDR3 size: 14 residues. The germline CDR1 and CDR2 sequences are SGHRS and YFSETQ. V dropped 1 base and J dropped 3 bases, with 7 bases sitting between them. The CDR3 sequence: CASSLHGDTGELFF. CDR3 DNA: TGCGCCAGCAGCTTGCACGGGGACACCGGGGAGCTGTTTTTT.

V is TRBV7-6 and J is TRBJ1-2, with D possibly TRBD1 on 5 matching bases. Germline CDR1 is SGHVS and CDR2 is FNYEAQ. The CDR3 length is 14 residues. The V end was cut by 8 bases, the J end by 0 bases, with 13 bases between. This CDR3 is CASGQGEANYGYTF. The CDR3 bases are TGTGCCAGCGGGCAGGGTGAAGCTAACTATGGCTACACCTTC. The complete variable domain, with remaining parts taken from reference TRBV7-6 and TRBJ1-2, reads GAGVSQSPRYKVTKRGQDVALRCDPISGHVSLYWYRQALGQGPEFLTYFNYEAQQDKSGLPNDRFSAERPEGSISTLTIQRTEQRDSAMYRCASGQGEANYGYTFGSGTRLTVV.

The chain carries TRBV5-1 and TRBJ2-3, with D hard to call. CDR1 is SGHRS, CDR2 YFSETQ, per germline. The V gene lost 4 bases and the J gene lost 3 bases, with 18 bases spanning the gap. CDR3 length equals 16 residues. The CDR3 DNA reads TGCGCCAGCAGCGAGGCTCGGGTCGCCTTGACAGATACGCAGTATTTT. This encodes CASSEARVALTDTQYF.

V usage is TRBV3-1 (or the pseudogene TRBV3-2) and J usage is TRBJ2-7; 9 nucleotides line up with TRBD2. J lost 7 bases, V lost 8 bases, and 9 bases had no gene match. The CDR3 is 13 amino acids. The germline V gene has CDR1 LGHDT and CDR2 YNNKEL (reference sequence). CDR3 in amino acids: CASARLAGYEQYF. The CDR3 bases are TGTGCCAGCGCTCGGCTAGCGGGGTATGAGCAGTACTTC.

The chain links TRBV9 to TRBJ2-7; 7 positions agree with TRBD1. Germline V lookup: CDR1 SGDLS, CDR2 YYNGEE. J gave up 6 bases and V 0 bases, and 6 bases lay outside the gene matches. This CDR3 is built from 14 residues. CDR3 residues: CASSVGSQGVEQYF. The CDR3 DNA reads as TGTGCCAGCAGCGTAGGTTCGCAGGGGGTCGAGCAGTACTTC.

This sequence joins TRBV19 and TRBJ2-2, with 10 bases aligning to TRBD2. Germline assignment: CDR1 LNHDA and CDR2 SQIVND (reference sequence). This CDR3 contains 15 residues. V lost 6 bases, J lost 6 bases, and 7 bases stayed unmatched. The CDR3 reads CASRASGGTAGELFF. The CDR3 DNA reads TGTGCCAGTAGGGCTAGCGGGGGTACCGCCGGGGAGCTGTTTTTT.

CDR3 DNA sequence: TGTGCCAGCAGTCGCGACAGGGGGCTCGGCAATCAGCCCCAGCATTTT. It is translated as CASSRDRGLGNQPQHF. The chain links TRBV27 to TRBJ1-5; 10 nucleotides match TRBD1. V trimming: 5 bases; J trimming: 2 bases; junction bases outside the gene matches: 6. The CDR3 sequence is 16 residues long. Germline values: CDR1 MNHEY, CDR2 SMNVEV (reference sequence).

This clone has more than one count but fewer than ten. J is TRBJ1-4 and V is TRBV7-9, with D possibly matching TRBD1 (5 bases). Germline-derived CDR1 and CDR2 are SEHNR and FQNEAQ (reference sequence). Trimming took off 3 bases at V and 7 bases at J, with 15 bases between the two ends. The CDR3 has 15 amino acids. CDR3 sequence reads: CASSFREGMGEKLFF. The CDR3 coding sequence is TGTGCCAGCAGCTTCCGGGAGGGGATGGGTGAAAAACTGTTTTTT.

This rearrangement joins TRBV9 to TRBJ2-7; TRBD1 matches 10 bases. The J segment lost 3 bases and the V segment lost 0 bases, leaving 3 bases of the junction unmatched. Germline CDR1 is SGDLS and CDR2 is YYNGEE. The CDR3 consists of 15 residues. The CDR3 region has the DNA TGTGCCAGCAGCGTAGGACAGGGGGCCGGCTACGAGCAGTACTTC. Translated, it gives CASSVGQGAGYEQYF.

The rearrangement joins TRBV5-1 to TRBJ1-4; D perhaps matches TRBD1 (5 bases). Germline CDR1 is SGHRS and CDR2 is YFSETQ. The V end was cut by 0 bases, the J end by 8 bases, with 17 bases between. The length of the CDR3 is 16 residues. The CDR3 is CASSLGSSGGREKLFF. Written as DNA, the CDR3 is TGCGCCAGCAGCTTGGGTAGCTCGGGGGGTAGAGAAAAACTGTTTTTT.

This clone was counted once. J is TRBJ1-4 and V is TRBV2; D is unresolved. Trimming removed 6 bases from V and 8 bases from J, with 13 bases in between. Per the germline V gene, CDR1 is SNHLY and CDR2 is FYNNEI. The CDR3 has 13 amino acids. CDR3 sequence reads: CASSAGNGEKLFF. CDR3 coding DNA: TGTGCCAGCAGCGCCGGGAACGGGGAAAAACTGTTTTTT.

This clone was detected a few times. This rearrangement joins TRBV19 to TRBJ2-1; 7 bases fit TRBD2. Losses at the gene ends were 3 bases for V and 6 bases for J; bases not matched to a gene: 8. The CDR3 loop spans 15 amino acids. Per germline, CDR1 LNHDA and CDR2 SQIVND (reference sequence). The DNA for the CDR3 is TGTGCCAGTAGTATGTTCGGGGGGTCGGGCAATGAGCAGTTCTTC. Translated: CASSMFGGSGNEQFF.

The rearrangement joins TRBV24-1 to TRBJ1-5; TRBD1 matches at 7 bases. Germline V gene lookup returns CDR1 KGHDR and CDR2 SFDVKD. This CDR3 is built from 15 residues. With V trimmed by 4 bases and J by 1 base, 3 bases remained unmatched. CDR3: CATSEGTASNQPQHF. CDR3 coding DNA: TGTGCCACCAGTGAGGGGACAGCCAGCAATCAGCCCCAGCATTTT.

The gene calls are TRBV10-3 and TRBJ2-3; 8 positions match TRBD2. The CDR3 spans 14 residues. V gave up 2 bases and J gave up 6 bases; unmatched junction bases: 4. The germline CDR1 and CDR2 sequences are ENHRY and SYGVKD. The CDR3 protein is CAISETGGPDTQYF. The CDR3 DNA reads TGTGCCATCAGTGAGACGGGGGGGCCCGATACGCAGTATTTT.

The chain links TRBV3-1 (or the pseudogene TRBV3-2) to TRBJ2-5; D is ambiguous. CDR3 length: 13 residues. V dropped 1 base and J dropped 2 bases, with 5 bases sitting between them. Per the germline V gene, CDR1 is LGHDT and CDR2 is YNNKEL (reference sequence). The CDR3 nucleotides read TGTGCCAGCAGCCAAGGAACACAAGAGACCCAGTACTTC. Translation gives CASSQGTQETQYF.

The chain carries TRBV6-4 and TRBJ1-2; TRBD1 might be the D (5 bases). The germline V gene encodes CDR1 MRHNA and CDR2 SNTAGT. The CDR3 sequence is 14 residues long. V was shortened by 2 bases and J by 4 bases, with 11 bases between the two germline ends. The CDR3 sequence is CASSDLGAGYGYTF. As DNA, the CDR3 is TGTGCCAGCAGTGACCTAGGGGCTGGCTATGGCTACACCTTC.

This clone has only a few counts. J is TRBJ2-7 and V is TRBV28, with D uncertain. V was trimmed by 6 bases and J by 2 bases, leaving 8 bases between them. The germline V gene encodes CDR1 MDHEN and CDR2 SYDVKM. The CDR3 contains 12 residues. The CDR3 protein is CASSQVTYEQYF. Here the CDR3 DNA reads TGTGCCAGCAGCCAGGTAACCTACGAGCAGTACTTC.

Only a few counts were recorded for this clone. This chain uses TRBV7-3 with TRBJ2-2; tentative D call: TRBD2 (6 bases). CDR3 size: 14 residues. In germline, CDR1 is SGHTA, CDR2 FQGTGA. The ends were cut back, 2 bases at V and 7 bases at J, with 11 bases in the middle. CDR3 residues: CASSLGGSGGELFF. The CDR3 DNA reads TGTGCCAGCAGCTTAGGAGGGTCGGGCGGGGAGCTGTTTTTT. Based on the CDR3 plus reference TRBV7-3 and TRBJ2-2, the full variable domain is GAGVSQTPSNKVTEKGKYVELRCDPISGHTALYWYRQSLGQGPEFLIYFQGTGAADDSGLPNDRFFAVRPEGSVSTLKIQRTERGDSAVYLCASSLGGSGGELFFGEGSRLTVL.

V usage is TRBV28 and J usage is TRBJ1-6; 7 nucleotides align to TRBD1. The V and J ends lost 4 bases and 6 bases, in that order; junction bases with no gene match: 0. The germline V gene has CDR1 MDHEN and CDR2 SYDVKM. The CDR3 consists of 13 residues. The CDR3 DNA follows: TGTGCCAGCAGTTGGGACAGTAATTCACCCCTCCACTTT. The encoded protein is CASSWDSNSPLHF.

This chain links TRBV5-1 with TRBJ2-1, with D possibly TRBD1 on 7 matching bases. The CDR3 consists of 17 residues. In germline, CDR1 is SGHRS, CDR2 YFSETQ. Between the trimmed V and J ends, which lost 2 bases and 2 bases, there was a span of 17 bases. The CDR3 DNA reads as TGCGCCAGCAGCTTTCTGACAGGGAGGCGTGCCTACAATGAGCAGTTCTTC. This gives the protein CASSFLTGRRAYNEQFF.

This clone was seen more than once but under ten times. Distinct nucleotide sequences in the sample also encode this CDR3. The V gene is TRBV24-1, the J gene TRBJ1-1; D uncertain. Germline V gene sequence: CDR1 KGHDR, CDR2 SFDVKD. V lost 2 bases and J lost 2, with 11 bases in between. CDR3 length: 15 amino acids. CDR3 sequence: CATSDSRGGNTEAFF. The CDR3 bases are TGTGCCACCAGTGATTCCCGGGGAGGAAACACTGAAGCTTTCTTT.